This TCR beta chain was profiled in a study of shared clonotypes between healthy human individuals. Each cell subset's genomic DNA was divided evenly among several immunoSEQ plates. Profiling relied on immunoSEQ multiplex PCR, and the TCRdb table lists in-frame clones only, not all of them. The sample contains fewer than 650,000 clones, 76% of which appear only once. The study drew its donors from healthy HIV-negative adults without recent acute infections or vaccinations. Trimming removed 6 bases at V and 6 bases at J, with 10 bases between. Germline values: CDR1 MNHEY, CDR2 SVGAGI. The length of the CDR3 is 12 residues.

This chain connects TRBV6-5 to TRBJ2-3; TRBD2 might be the D (6 bases). This receptor was obtained from a woman aged 40 to 55 in good health. Some clones in this sample may be carry-over from other donors' samples. Material for sequencing was PBMCs. The CDR3 DNA reads TGTGCCAGCAGGGACTATCCCGATACGCAGTATTTT. This gives the protein CASRDYPDTQYF.